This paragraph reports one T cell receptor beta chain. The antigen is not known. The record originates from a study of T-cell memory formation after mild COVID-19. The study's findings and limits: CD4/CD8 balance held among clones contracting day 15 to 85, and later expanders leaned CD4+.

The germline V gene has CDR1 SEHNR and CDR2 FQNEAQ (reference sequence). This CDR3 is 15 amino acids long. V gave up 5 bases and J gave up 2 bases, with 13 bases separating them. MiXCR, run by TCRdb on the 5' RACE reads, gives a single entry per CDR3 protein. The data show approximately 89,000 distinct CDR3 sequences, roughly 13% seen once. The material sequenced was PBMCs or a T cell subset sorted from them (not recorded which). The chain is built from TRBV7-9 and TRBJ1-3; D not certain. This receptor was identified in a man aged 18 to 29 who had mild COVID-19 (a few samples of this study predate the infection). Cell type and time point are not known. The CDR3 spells CASSPTPGPGNTIYF. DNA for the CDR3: TGTGCCAGCAGCCCCACGCCGGGTCCTGGAAACACCATATATTTT.